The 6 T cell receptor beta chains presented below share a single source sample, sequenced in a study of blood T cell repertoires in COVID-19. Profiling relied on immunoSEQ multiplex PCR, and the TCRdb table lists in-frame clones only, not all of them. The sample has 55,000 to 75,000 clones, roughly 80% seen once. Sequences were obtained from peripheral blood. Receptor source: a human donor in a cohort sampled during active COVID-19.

This CDR3 is CASSQAGGRVFF. CDR3 DNA sequence: TGTGCCAGCAGCCAAGCCGGGGGGCGGGTGTTTTTT. The chain uses TRBV3-1 (or the pseudogene TRBV3-2) and TRBJ1-4, with D possibly matching TRBD1 (6 bases). In germline, CDR1 is LGHDT, CDR2 YNNKEL (reference sequence). V was pared by 1 base and J by 15 bases, with 12 bases between. CDR3 length: 12 residues.

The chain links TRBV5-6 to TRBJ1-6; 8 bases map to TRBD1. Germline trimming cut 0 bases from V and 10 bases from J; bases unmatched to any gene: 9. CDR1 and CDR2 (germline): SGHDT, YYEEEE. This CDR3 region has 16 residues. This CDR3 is CASSLDGAGGLSPLHF. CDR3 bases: TGTGCCAGCAGCTTGGATGGCGCAGGGGGCTTGTCACCCCTCCACTTT.

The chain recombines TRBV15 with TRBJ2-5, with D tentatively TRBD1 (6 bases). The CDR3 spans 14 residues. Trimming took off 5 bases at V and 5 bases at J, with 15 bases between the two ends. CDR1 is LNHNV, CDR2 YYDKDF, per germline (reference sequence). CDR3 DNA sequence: TGTGCCACCAGCGGCTATACAGGGCGGGAGACCCAGTACTTC. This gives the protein CATSGYTGRETQYF.

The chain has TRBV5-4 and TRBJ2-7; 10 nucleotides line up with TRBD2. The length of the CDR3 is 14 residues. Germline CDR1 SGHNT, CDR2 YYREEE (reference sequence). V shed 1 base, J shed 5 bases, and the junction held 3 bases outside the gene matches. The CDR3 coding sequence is TGTGCCAGCAGCTTGCTAGCGGGAGCTAACGAGCAGTACTTC. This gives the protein CASSLLAGANEQYF.

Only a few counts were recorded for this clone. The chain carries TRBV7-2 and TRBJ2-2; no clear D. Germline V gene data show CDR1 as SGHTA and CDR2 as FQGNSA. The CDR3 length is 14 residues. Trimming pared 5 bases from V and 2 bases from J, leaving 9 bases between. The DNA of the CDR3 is TGTGCCAGCAGCCCACAATATAACACCGGGGAGCTGTTTTTT. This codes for CASSPQYNTGELFF.

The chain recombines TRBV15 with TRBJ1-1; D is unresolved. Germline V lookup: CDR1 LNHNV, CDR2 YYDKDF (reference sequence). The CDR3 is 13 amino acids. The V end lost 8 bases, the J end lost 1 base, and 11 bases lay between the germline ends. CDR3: CATSPRGNTEAFF. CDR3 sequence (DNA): TGTGCCACCTCCCCTCGGGGGAACACTGAAGCTTTCTTT.